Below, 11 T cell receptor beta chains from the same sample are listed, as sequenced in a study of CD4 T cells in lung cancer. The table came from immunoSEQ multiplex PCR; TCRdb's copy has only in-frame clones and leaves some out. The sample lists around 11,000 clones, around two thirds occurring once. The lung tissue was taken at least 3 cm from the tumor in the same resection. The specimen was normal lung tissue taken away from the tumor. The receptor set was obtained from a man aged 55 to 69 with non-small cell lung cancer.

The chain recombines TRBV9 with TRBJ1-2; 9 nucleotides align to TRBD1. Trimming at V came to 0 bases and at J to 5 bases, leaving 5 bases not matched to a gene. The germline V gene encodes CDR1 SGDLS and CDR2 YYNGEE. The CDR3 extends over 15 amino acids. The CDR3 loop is CASSVDSDRGYGYTF. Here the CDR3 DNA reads TGTGCCAGCAGCGTAGACAGCGACAGGGGGTATGGCTACACCTTC.

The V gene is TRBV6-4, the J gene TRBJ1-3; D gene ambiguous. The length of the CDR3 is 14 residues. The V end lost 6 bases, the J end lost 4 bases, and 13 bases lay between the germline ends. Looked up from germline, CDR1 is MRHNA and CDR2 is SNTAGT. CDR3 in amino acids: CASRDLSQGNTIYF. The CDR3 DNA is TGTGCCAGCAGGGACCTCAGTCAGGGAAACACCATATATTTT.

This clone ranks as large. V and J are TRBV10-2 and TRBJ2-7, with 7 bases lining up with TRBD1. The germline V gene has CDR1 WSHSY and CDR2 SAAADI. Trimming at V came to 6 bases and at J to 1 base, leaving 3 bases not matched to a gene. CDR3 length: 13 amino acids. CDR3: CASRGDSSYEQYV. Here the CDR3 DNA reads TGCGCCAGCAGGGGGGACAGTTCCTACGAGCAGTACGTC.

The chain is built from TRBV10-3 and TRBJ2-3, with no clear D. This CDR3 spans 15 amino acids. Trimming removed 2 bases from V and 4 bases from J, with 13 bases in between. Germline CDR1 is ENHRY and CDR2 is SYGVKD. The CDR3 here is CAISERQRSADTQYF. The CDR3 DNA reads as TGTGCCATCAGTGAGAGGCAGAGGTCAGCAGATACGCAGTATTTT.

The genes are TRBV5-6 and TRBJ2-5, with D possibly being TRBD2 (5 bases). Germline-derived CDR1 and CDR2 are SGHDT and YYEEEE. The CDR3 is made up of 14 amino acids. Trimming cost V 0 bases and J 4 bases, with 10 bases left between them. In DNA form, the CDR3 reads TGTGCCAGCAGCTTGGGAGGGCATCCAGAGACCCAGTACTTC. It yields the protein CASSLGGHPETQYF. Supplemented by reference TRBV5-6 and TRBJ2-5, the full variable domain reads DAGVTQSPTHLIKTRGQQVTLRCSPKSGHDTVSWYQQALGQGPQFIFQYYEEEERQRGNFPDRFSGHQFPNYSSELNVNALLLGDSALYLCASSLGGHPETQYFGPGTRLLVL.

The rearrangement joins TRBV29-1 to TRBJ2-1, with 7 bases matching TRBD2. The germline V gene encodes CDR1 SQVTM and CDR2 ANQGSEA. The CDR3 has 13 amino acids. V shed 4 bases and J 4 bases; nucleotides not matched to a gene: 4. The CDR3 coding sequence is TGCAGCGTTGTTTTAGCGGGTTACAATGAGCAGTTCTTC. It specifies CSVVLAGYNEQFF.

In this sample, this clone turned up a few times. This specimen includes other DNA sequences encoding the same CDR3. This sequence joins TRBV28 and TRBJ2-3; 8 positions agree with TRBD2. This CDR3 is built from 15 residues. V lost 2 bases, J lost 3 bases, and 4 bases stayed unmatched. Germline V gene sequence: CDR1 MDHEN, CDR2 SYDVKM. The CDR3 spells CASSLPSGLTDTQYF. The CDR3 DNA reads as TGTGCCAGCAGTTTACCTAGCGGGCTTACAGATACGCAGTATTTT. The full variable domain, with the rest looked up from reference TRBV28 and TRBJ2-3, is DVKVTQSSRYLVKRTGEKVFLECVQDMDHENMFWYRQDPGLGLRLIYFSYDVKMKEKGDIPEGYSVSREKKERFSLILESASTNQTSMYLCASSLPSGLTDTQYFGPGTRLTVL.

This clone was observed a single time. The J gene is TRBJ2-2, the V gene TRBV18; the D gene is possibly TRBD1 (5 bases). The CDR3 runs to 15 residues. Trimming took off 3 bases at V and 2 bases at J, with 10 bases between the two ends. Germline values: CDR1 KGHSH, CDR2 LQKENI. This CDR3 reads CASSPRQTNTGELFF. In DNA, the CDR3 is TGTGCCAGCTCACCCCGACAGACCAACACCGGGGAGCTGTTTTTT.

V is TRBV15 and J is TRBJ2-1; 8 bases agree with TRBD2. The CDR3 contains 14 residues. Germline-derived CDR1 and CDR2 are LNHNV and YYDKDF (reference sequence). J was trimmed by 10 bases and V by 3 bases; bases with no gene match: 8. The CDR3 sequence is CATSSGAGAGEQFF. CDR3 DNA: TGTGCCACCAGCAGTGGAGCGGGAGCGGGCGAGCAGTTCTTC.

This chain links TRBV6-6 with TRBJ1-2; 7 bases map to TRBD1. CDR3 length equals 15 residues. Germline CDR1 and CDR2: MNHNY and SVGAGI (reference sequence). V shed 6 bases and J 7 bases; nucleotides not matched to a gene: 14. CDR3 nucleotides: TGTGCCAGCAGACCCCGGACAGGTTTCGACAGTGGCTACACCTTC. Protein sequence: CASRPRTGFDSGYTF.

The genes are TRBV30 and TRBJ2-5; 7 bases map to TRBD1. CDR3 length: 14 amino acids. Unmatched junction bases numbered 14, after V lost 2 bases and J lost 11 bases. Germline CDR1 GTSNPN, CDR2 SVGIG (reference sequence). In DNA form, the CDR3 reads TGTGCCTGGAGTCCCCTGGACAGGTTACGTGAGCAGTACTTC. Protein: CAWSPLDRLREQYF.